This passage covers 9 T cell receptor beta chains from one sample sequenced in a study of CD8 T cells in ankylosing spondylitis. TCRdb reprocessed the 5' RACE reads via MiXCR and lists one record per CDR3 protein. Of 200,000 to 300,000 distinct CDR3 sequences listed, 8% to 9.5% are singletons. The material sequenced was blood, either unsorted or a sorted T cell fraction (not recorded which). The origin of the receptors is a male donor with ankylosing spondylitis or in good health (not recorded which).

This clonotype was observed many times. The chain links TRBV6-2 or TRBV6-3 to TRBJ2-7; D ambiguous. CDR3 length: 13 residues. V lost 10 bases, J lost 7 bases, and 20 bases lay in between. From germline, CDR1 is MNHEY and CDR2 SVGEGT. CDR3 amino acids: CAIRKDGSWEQYF. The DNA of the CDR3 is TGTGCCATCCGAAAGGACGGAAGCTGGGAGCAGTACTTC.

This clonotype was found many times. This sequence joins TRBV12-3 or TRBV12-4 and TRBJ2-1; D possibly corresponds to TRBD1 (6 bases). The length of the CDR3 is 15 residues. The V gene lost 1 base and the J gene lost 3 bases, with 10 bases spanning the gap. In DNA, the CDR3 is TGTGCCAGCAGTTTAGACCGGACAGTCTACAATGAGCAGTTCTTC. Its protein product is CASSLDRTVYNEQFF.

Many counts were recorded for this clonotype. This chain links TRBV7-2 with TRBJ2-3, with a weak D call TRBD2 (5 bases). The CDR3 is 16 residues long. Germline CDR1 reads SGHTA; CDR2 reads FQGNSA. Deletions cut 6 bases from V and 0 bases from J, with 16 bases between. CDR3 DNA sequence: TGTGCCAGCAGAGCTGGACTTCATACTAGCACAGATACGCAGTATTTT. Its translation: CASRAGLHTSTDTQYF. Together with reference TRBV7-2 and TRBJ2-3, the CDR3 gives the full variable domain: GAGVSQSPSNKVTEKGKDVELRCDPISGHTALYWYRQSLGQGLEFLIYFQGNSAPDKSGLPSDRFSAERTGGSVSTLTIQRTQQEDSAVYLCASRAGLHTSTDTQYFGPGTRLTVL.

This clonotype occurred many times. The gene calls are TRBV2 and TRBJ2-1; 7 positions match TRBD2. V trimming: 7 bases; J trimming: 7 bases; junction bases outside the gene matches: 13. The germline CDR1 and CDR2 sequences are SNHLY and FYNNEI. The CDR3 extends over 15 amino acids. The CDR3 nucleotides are TGTGCCAGCACCCAAGGGGCCCTAGCGGTGAATGAGCAGTTCTTC. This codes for CASTQGALAVNEQFF.

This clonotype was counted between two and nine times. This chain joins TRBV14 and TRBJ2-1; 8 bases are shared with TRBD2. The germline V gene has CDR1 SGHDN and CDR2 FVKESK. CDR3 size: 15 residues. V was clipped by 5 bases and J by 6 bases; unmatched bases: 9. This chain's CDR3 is CASSARGGAVNEQFF. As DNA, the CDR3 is TGTGCCAGCAGCGCTCGGGGGGGGGCCGTCAATGAGCAGTTCTTC.

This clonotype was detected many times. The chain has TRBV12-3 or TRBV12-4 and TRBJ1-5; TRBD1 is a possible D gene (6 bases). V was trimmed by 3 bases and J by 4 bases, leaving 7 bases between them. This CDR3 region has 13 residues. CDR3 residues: CASSFTGNQPQHF. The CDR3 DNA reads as TGTGCCAGCAGTTTCACAGGGAATCAGCCCCAGCATTTT.

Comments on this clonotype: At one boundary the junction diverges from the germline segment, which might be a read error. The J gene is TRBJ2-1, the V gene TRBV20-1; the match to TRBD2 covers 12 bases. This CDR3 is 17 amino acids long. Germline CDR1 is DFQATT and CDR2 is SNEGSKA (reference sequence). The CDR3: CCALGLAGFISYNEQFF. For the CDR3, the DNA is TGCTGTGCCCTCGGACTAGCGGGGTTTATCTCCTACAATGAGCAGTTCTTC.

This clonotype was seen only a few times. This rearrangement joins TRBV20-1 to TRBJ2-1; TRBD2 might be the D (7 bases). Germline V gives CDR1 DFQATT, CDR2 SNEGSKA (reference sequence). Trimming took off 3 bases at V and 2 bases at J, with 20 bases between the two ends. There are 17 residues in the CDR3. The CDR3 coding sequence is TGCAGTGCTAGGGACCCTTTGGGGGGGGCGCCCTACAATGAGCAGTTCTTC. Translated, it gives CSARDPLGGAPYNEQFF.

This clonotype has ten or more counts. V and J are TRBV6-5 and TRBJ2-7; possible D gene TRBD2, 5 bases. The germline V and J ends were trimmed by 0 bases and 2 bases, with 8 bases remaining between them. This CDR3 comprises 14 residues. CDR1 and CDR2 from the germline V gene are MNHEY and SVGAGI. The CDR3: CASSYSSGPYEQYF. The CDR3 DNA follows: TGTGCCAGCAGTTACTCAAGCGGACCCTACGAGCAGTACTTC.